What follows is one T cell receptor beta chain and its context. Its cognate antigen has yet to be identified. No quality values exist for individual bases; no much larger clone is one base distant. TCR CDR3 regions were amplified from genomic DNA by multiplex PCR using the deep immunoSEQ assay. Genomic DNA extracted from each cell subset was distributed evenly over all wells of several immunoSEQ 96-well plates, and each plate served as one replicate. For unsorted PBMC, about 300 ng of genomic DNA, equivalent to around 30,000 T cell genomes, went into each replicate PCR. Ten immunoSEQ deep assay plates were used to sequence unsorted PBMC genomic DNA. The purified libraries were quantified using a Qubit 3.0 fluorometer, sized with a Bioanalyzer 2100, and then quantified again using the KAPA Library Quantification kit. Every immunoSEQ 96-well plate was sequenced on a separate single-read 150-cycle Illumina NextSeq 550 flow cell. Per the authors' processing: Because only junctional sequences without quality scores were contained in the immunoSEQ output, filtering matching that applied to full-length reads could not be performed. Sequences were annotated with PyIR, a Python wrapper for IgBLAST v1.9, and V/J genes and CDR3 were assigned using IMGT germline references. Any read was removed if the V/J assignment was weak (E-value above 1e-6), the CDR3 was missing, or the read contained stop codons, out-of-frame junctions, or ambiguous translated residues. V3J clonotypes were defined by identical inferred V gene, J gene, and CDR3 amino acid sequence. The percentage overlap between two repertoires was calculated by dividing the number of shared unique clonotypes by the size of the smaller repertoire. Repertoire richness was assessed with RTK rarefaction, the Chao1 estimator, and Recon v2.1 estimates of unobserved clonotypes. TCRdb mirrors the immuneACCESS table, restricted to in-frame sequences. Some clones are absent from its copies; in checked studies, under half trace to an unresolved V gene, and the reason for the others is unknown. V and J calls plus clone size are reproduced from that table; the DNA served to infer D and trimming. The sample includes more than 400,000 clones, with 65% to 85% observed a single time. The ten most abundant clones make up more than 9.5% of the sample.

Trimming removed 4 bases from V and 4 bases from J; the gene matches leave 4 bases unexplained. Counted from cysteine to phenylalanine, this CDR3 has 15 amino acids. This entry keeps only the CDR3 DNA: 45 bases, framed from base 1. Looking up the germline V gene yields CDR1 KGHSH and CDR2 LQKENI. This sample is drawn from a study of shared clonotypes between healthy human individuals (dated by TCRdb to the early 2020s). As for the study more broadly: The cohort comprised a couple of women and a few men aged 18 to 49 years. The study deeply sequenced blood TCR repertoires of five healthy adults to estimate repertoire size and the extent of clonotype sharing between individuals. Different laboratories and diverse techniques were used to prepare libraries and sequence TCR repertoires, to increase sequencing depth and limit assay-specific biases. Leukapheresis yielded between about 0.85 and 10 billion PBMCs per donor.

Results the study describes overall, beyond this receptor: Because the study included a small number of donors, the genetic and exposure-history diversity represented was limited. Sampling was restricted to blood, and TCR repertoires in tissues likely differ from the TCR repertoires found in blood. Pairwise subsampling led to the expectation that sequencing depth would affect the degree of clonotype sharing among donors.

Healthy HIV-negative adults with no recently reported acute infections or vaccinations were included as donors. All donors were Caucasian adults living in Nashville, Tennessee, USA. For unsorted samples, some 87 million PBMCs were counted, and genomic DNA was extracted using the QIAamp DNA Blood Mini kit. After blood collection by leukapheresis, PBMCs were isolated using Ficoll-Histopaque density gradient centrifugation and then cryopreserved in the vapor phase of liquid nitrogen. This sequence uses TRBV18 and TRBJ1-5, and TRBD1 aligns with 10 junction nucleotides. Specimen: PBMCs. The receptor's source is a woman in her thirties or forties in good health. Some clones in this sample may be carry-over from other donors' samples. The sequenced DNA: TGTGCCAGCTCACGTGGACAGGGGGGTAATCAGCCCCAGCATTTT. The resulting protein is CASSRGQGGNQPQHF.